This T cell receptor beta chain stems from a study of T cell changes during pregnancy in multiple sclerosis. TCRdb's copy holds only in-frame clones and misses some; the assay was immunoSEQ multiplex PCR. The sample records approximately 90,000 clones, around 94% being singletons. Sequenced material: peripheral blood, taken in the third trimester of pregnancy. The sequence was collected from a female donor with multiple sclerosis, enrolled in a pregnancy study.

The DNA of the CDR3 is TGTGCCAGCAGCACCAGGGCACAGTTCTTC. Translating it yields CASSTRAQFF. This sequence joins TRBV7-9 and TRBJ2-1; maybe TRBD1 (5 bases). The V end was cut by 5 bases, the J end by 13 bases, with 9 bases between. CDR3 size: 10 residues. Germline values: CDR1 SEHNR, CDR2 FQNEAQ (reference sequence).